The T cell receptor (beta chain) described here comes from a study of blood T cell repertoires in COVID-19. About the research overall: T cells, B-cell-depleted T cells, or PBMCs supplied cDNA or gDNA.

Trimming shortened V by 0 bases and J by 3 bases, and 10 bases separated the two germline ends. Germline CDR1 and CDR2: SGHRS and YFSETQ. This CDR3 region has 15 residues. Sequencing was performed with immunoSEQ multiplex PCR; in TCRdb, only in-frame clones are kept and a portion is missing. The table records roughly 250,000 clones, approximately 91% of them present only once. Which cohort a participant joined came from the clinical history participants gave. The sequencing sample was made of PBMCs or T cells enriched from blood (not recorded which). The chain couples TRBV5-1 to TRBJ1-5; unclear D gene. This receptor was obtained from a woman aged 40 to 50 with acute COVID-19. DNA of the CDR3: TGCGCCAGCAGCTTGGACGGGAGGGTCAATCAGCCCCAGCATTTT. This translates into CASSLDGRVNQPQHF.